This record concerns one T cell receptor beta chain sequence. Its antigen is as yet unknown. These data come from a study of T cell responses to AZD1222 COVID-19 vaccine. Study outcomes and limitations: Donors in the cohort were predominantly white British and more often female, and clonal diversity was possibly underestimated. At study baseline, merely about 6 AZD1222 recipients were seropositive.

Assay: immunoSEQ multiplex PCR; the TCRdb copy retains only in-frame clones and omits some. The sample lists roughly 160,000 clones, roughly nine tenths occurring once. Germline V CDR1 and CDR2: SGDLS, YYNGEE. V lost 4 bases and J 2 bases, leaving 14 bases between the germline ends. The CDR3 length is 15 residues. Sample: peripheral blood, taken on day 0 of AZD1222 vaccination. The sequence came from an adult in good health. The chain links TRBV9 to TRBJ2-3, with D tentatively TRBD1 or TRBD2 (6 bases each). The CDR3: CASSTRGLHTDTQYF. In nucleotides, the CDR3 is TGTGCCAGCAGCACCAGGGGACTTCACACAGATACGCAGTATTTT.